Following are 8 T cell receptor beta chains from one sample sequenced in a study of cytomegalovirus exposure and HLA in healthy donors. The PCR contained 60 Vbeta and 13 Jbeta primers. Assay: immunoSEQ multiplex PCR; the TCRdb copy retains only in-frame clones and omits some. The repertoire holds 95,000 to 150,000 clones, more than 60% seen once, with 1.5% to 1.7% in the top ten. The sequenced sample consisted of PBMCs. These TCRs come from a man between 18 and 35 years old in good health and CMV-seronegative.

The CDR3 spells CASSQVARGNTEAFF. CDR3 sequence (DNA): TGCGCCAGCAGCCAAGTCGCTCGGGGGAACACTGAAGCTTTCTTT. The V call is TRBV4-1, the J call TRBJ1-1, with D unclear. V was cut by 1 base and J by 1 base, with 10 bases left in between. This CDR3 has 15 amino acids. The germline gives CDR1 MGHRA, CDR2 YSYEKL.

The CDR3 region is CATSRDRGRGHEAFF. In DNA, the CDR3 is TGTGCCACCAGCAGAGATCGGGGGAGAGGACATGAAGCTTTCTTT. The rearrangement links TRBV15 to TRBJ1-1, with D possibly TRBD1 on 5 matching bases. V lost 0 bases to trimming and J lost 7 bases, with 15 bases between them. Germline CDR1 and CDR2: LNHNV and YYDKDF (reference sequence). The CDR3 covers 15 residues.

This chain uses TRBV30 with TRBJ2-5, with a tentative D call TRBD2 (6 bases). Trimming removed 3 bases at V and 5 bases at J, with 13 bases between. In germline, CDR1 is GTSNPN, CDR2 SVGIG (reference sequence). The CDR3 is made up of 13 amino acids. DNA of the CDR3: TGTGCCTGGAGCGGGGGTCCCCCCGAGACCCAGTACTTC. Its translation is CAWSGGPPETQYF.

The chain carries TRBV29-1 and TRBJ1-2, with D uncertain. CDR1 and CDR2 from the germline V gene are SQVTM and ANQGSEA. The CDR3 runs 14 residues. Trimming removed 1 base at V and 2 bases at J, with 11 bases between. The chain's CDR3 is CSVEGLPGNYGYTF. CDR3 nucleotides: TGCAGCGTTGAAGGACTCCCCGGCAACTATGGCTACACCTTC.

CDR3 nucleotides: TGTGCCAGCAGCCCGCCCTTGGACAGGGTAAGGGAGCAGTACTTC. Amino acid sequence: CASSPPLDRVREQYF. This rearrangement joins TRBV7-8 to TRBJ2-7; TRBD1 agrees at 8 bases. Trimming removed 5 bases from V and 7 bases from J; junction bases left unmatched: 13. The CDR3 has 15 amino acids. The germline gives CDR1 SGHVS, CDR2 FQNEAQ.

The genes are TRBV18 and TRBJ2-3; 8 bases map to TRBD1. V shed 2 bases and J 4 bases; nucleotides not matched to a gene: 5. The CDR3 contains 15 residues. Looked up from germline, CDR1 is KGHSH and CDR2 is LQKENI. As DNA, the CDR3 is TGTGCCAGCTCACCAAACAGGGGGTACGCAGATACGCAGTATTTT. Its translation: CASSPNRGYADTQYF.

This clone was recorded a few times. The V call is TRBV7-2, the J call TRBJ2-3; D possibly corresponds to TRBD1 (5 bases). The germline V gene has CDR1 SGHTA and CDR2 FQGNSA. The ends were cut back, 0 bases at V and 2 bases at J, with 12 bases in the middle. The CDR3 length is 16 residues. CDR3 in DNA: TGTGCCAGCAGCTTAGCTGCCCAGGGCGTCACAGATACGCAGTATTTT. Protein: CASSLAAQGVTDTQYF.

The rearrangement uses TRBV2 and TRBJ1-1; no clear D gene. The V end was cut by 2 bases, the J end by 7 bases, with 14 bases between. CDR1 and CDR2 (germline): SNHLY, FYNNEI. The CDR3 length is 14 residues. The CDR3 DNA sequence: TGTGCCAGCAGTGAATTGGCGGCCTATCATGAAGCTTTCTTT. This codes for CASSELAAYHEAFF.